This T cell receptor (beta chain) came from a study of regulatory T cells in long-lasting Graves disease (dated by TCRdb to the early 2020s). At the level of the whole study: Persistent Graves' disease meant more than 5 years of antithyroid drug treatment with TSH receptor autoantibodies that stayed positive. Patients with persistent Graves' disease were compared with patients with newly diagnosed Graves' disease using TCR sequencing and RNA sequencing of peripheral blood. The study was conducted in China and was registered as a clinical trial. TCR sequencing covered roughly 13 persistent and around 20 newly diagnosed Graves' disease patients, some 33 samples in total. Persistent Graves' disease patients in the clinical cohort had taken antithyroid drugs for approximately 9.5 years on average. Overall study outcomes, separate from this receptor: Sequencing and analysis were restricted to the TCR beta chain. More public clonotypes were shared among persistent patients (roughly 2,700) than among newly diagnosed patients (roughly 1,000). Persistent Graves' disease patients showed lower TCR Shannon entropy and fewer highly expanded clones than newly diagnosed patients, suggesting clonal expansion. Peripheral blood alone was examined, since thyroid tissue, which constituted the primary lesion, could not be accessed. The authors noted that the small sample size was a limitation that may lower accuracy. TRBV28, TRBJ1-2 and TRBJ2-5 were preferentially used in persistent disease, while TRBV20-1 and TRBJ2-1 were favored in newly diagnosed disease.

The time point label of this sample denotes: persistent/refractory GD, antithyroid drugs over 5 years with positive TRAb. For both TCR sequencing and RNA sequencing, RNA was extracted from PBMCs in TRIzol. The diagnosis of Graves' disease followed American Thyroid Association guidelines. Patients for the study were recruited at an endocrinology department in Xi'an, China. Each patient gave approximately 10 milliliters of peripheral blood, collected in an EDTA anticoagulant tube. Ficoll Paque Plus density gradient separation was used to isolate PBMCs, and no further T cell sorting was performed. RNA quality was checked with an Agilent 2100 Bioanalyzer and agarose gel, and concentration with a NanoDrop 2000. This clonotype was counted a few times. Its antigen has not been determined. Within one base of it there is no much larger clone, and no base qualities were kept. CDR1 is given as MNHNS and CDR2 as SASEGT, both from the germline V gene. Its CDR3 holds 16 amino acids, cysteine through phenylalanine. Only the CDR3 DNA stays, 48 bases, in frame from base 1. Trimming costs V 10 bases and J 0 bases, and their ends lie 18 bases apart.

Libraries were constructed by multiplex PCR. Sequenced using an Illumina HiSeq 4000. iRepertoire HTBI primers and Arm-PCR amplification of CDR3 regions were used to construct TCR beta libraries. Before sequencing, the PCR products went through gel purification. As for how the authors treated the data: Gene usage analysis of CDR3 amino acid clonotypes used the roughly 60 TRBV and 12 to 15 TRBJ segments found across samples. COPE and FqMerger were used to merge the filtered high-quality paired reads into contigs. BLAST was used to align contigs to IMGT TRBV, TRBD and TRBJ reference genes, with CDR3 defined following IMGT. Any clonotype with a frequency above 0.1% was counted as a highly expanded clone. Repertoire diversity was measured by Shannon entropy, and V-J evenness by the Gini coefficient. Clonotypes shared by more than one individual were considered public. TCRdb's own reprocessing of the public reads used fastp at Q25 and MiXCR and kept productive beta chains. Identical CDR3 proteins give one entry, which carries the most common genes and DNA. TCRdb, rather than the study authors, made the V and J calls. Across this sample there are about 470,000 distinct CDR3 sequences, with roughly 21% seen only once. Around 7% of the sample is taken by the ten largest.

The chain couples TRBV6-1 to TRBJ2-2; matching of 6 bases hints at TRBD2 as the D gene. The source was peripheral blood mononuclear cells (PBMCs), collected when the disease was refractory, from a patient treated with antithyroid drugs. This clonotype was sampled from a female donor with Graves disease. The CDR3 in this case is CAIGGGGGPNTGELFF. DNA sequence: TGTGCCATCGGGGGTGGAGGCGGACCGAACACCGGGGAGCTGTTTTTT.